A single sample gave rise to the 21 T cell receptor beta chains below, sequenced in a study of early T cells in non-severe SARS-CoV-2 infection. TCRdb processed the 5' RACE reads anew with MiXCR; each CDR3 protein has one entry. The sample records tens of thousands of distinct CDR3 sequences, less than 6.5% being singletons. This material consisted of whole blood, taken at baseline. All receptors come from an adult who was a healthcare worker with PCR-confirmed SARS-CoV-2 infection or an uninfected control (not recorded which).

With regard to this clonotype: An end of the junction does not agree with germline; a read error may underlie this. For the CDR3, the DNA is TGTGCCAGCTCACCGAGGGGCCCGAACACTGGAGCTTTCTTT. This codes for CASSPRGPNTGAFF. This chain links TRBV18 with TRBJ1-1; a weak D match, TRBD1 (5 bases). Germline lookup yields CDR1 KGHSH and CDR2 LQKENI. The CDR3 has 14 amino acids.

This clonotype was seen repeatedly, ten times or more. The chain joins TRBV7-9 to TRBJ2-5, with D tentatively TRBD2 (5 bases). In germline, CDR1 is SEHNR, CDR2 FQNEAQ (reference sequence). The germline V and J ends were trimmed by 5 bases and 0 bases, with 13 bases remaining between them. This CDR3 is built from 15 residues. CDR3 nucleotide sequence: TGTGCCAGCAGCCTAAGCGGAACCTACCAAGAGACCCAGTACTTC. Translation gives CASSLSGTYQETQYF. Filled out from reference TRBV7-9 and TRBJ2-5, the complete variable domain reads DTGVSQNPRHKITKRGQNVTFRCDPISEHNRLYWYRQTLGQGPEFLTYFQNEAQLEKSRLLSDRFSAERPKGSFSTLEIQRTEQGDSAMYLCASSLSGTYQETQYFGPGTRLLVL.

Ten or more counts support this clonotype. This sequence joins TRBV10-3 and TRBJ1-5; D is uncertain. V dropped 3 bases and J dropped 4 bases, with 4 bases sitting between them. The CDR3 is made up of 12 amino acids. Germline CDR1 and CDR2: ENHRY and SYGVKD. CDR3 coding DNA: TGTGCCATCAGTGATTGGAATCAGCCCCAGCATTTT. Its protein is CAISDWNQPQHF.

This clonotype occurred many times. The rearrangement links TRBV5-1 to TRBJ2-3; D is unclear. V was cut by 1 base and J by 3 bases, with 15 bases left in between. This CDR3 region has 16 residues. Germline V lookup: CDR1 SGHRS, CDR2 YFSETQ. The CDR3 is CASSLSPRIGTDTQYF. The CDR3 nucleotides are TGCGCCAGCAGCTTGAGTCCTAGAATAGGGACAGATACGCAGTATTTT.

This clonotype showed up many times. The chain joins TRBV5-1 to TRBJ2-6, with 7 bases that match TRBD1. V trimming: 5 bases; J trimming: 3 bases; junction bases outside the gene matches: 5. CDR3 size: 15 residues. In germline, CDR1 is SGHRS, CDR2 YFSETQ. The CDR3 bases are TGCGCCAGCAGGGCAGGGGGAGTTGGGGCCAACGTCCTGACTTTC. Translation: CASRAGGVGANVLTF.

The chain joins TRBV27 to TRBJ2-1; D may be TRBD1 (5 bases). There are 17 residues in the CDR3. The germline V and J ends were trimmed by 5 bases and 1 base, with 18 bases remaining between them. Germline assignment: CDR1 MNHEY and CDR2 SMNVEV (reference sequence). CDR3 in DNA: TGTGCCAGCAGTCCGTACACCAGGGTTGCGTCCTACAATGAGCAGTTCTTC. Translated, it gives CASSPYTRVASYNEQFF.

The V gene is TRBV29-1, the J gene TRBJ1-1, with TRBD1 as a possible D gene (5 bases). The ends were cut back, 8 bases at V and 3 bases at J, with 13 bases in the middle. CDR1 SQVTM and CDR2 ANQGSEA come from the germline V gene. This CDR3 region has 12 residues. The CDR3 nucleotides are TGCAGCTCTGGGAGAGGGGACACTGAAGCTTTCTTT. This encodes CSSGRGDTEAFF. Full variable domain (missing parts from reference TRBV29-1 and TRBJ1-1): SAVISQKPSRDICQRGTSLTIQCQVDSQVTMMFWYRQQPGQSLTLIATANQGSEATYESGFVIDKFPISRPNLTFSTLTVSNMSPEDSSIYLCSSGRGDTEAFFGQGTRLTVV.

In this sample, this clonotype is medium-sized (0.01 to 0.1%). V gene TRBV7-2 combines with J gene TRBJ2-3, with no clear D. This CDR3 is built from 12 residues. Germline-derived CDR1 and CDR2 are SGHTA and FQGNSA. With 2 bases removed from V and 5 bases from J, the gap between germline ends came to 5 bases. CDR3 bases: TGTGCCAGCAGCTTAAGGCGAGATACGCAGTATTTT. Translation: CASSLRRDTQYF.

At least ten counts were recorded for this clonotype. The J gene is TRBJ2-7, the V gene TRBV25-1; D is perhaps TRBD2 (5 bases). Germline values: CDR1 MGHDK, CDR2 SYGVNS. The germline V and J ends were trimmed by 8 bases and 0 bases, with 5 bases remaining between them. This CDR3 spans 11 amino acids. The CDR3 protein is CASEGSYEQYF. The CDR3 DNA reads TGTGCCAGCGAGGGCTCCTACGAGCAGTACTTC.

This clonotype showed up just a few times. V and J are TRBV9 and TRBJ1-3; no clear D gene. This CDR3 is built from 15 residues. The V end was cut by 0 bases, the J end by 1 base, with 8 bases between. Per the germline V gene, CDR1 is SGDLS and CDR2 is YYNGEE. CDR3 region: CASSVGAESGNTIYF. The CDR3 nucleotides read TGTGCCAGCAGCGTAGGGGCAGAGTCTGGAAACACCATATATTTT.

The chain combines TRBV20-1 with TRBJ2-5; no firm D call. The germline V gene has CDR1 DFQATT and CDR2 SNEGSKA (reference sequence). Trimming stripped 5 bases from V and 0 bases from J, with 13 bases between. This CDR3 contains 14 residues. CDR3 coding DNA: TGCAGTGCTCTCCCAACGGCCGACCAAGAGACCCAGTACTTC. Its protein product is CSALPTADQETQYF.

This clonotype was counted at least ten times. This chain's CDR3 is CAWSAPIKQGAVQYF. The CDR3 DNA reads as TGTGCCTGGAGTGCGCCGATCAAGCAGGGGGCGGTGCAGTATTTT. This chain links TRBV30 with TRBJ2-3; 8 nucleotides align to TRBD1. The germline gives CDR1 GTSNPN, CDR2 SVGIG (reference sequence). Unmatched junction bases numbered 14, after V lost 1 base and J lost 11 bases. The CDR3 is 15 amino acids.

This clonotype was seen repeatedly, ten times or more. The genes are TRBV3-1 and TRBJ1-4, with D unclear. This CDR3 has 14 residues. Germline lookup yields CDR1 LGHDT and CDR2 YNNKEL (reference sequence). The V gene lost 1 base and the J gene lost 2 bases, with 5 bases spanning the gap. The CDR3 bases are TGTGCCAGCAGCCAAGCTGGTACTAATGAAAAACTGTTTTTT. Residues: CASSQAGTNEKLFF.

The CDR3 region is CASSFGQGSGMDEQFF. CDR3 sequence (DNA): TGCGCCAGCAGCTTCGGACAGGGAAGCGGGATGGATGAGCAGTTCTTC. This chain links TRBV5-1 with TRBJ2-1; maybe TRBD1 (8 bases). This CDR3 contains 16 residues. The V gene's germline CDR1 is SGHRS and CDR2 YFSETQ. The V end lost 2 bases, the J end lost 8 bases, and 20 bases lay between the germline ends.

This clonotype has at least ten counts. The rearrangement joins TRBV3-1 to TRBJ2-1; D is ambiguous. V was shortened by 3 bases and J by 7 bases, with 19 bases between the two germline ends. Germline CDR1 is LGHDT and CDR2 is YNNKEL (reference sequence). This CDR3 has 16 amino acids. As DNA, the CDR3 is TGTGCCAGCAGCCAGGGTAGGGCGGTCAATGGGAATGAGCAGTTCTTC. Translating it yields CASSQGRAVNGNEQFF.

This clonotype has at least ten counts. DNA of the CDR3: TGCGCCAGCAGCTTGGACAGGGGCAGGGTATCTGGAAACACCATATATTTT. Its translation is CASSLDRGRVSGNTIYF. This rearrangement joins TRBV5-1 to TRBJ1-3; 7 positions agree with TRBD1. The CDR3 totals 17 residues. Germline V CDR1 and CDR2: SGHRS, YFSETQ. V lost 0 bases to trimming and J lost 1 base; unmatched junction nucleotides: 7.

This clonotype showed up many times. The V and J genes are TRBV12-3 or TRBV12-4 and TRBJ1-2; weak D call: TRBD1 (5 bases). This CDR3 has 16 amino acids. V shed 7 bases and J shed 8 bases, with 26 bases lying between them. The CDR3 region is CASTRKRDGRFAGYTF. The CDR3 DNA reads TGTGCCAGCACCCGAAAGAGGGACGGACGGTTCGCGGGCTACACCTTC.

This clonotype was detected ten times or more. This chain's CDR3 is CSASHRDYNEQFF. The CDR3 DNA sequence: TGCAGTGCTAGCCATCGGGACTACAATGAGCAGTTCTTC. V gene TRBV20-1 combines with J gene TRBJ2-1; D is possibly TRBD2 (5 bases). The V end was cut by 3 bases, the J end by 3 bases, with 9 bases between. The germline CDR1 and CDR2 sequences are DFQATT and SNEGSKA (reference sequence). The CDR3 has 13 amino acids.

This clonotype showed up just a few times. The rearrangement uses TRBV14 and TRBJ2-1; possible D gene TRBD1, 6 bases. V lost 2 bases and J 2 bases, leaving 10 bases between the germline ends. The germline gives CDR1 SGHDN, CDR2 FVKESK. The CDR3 has 15 amino acids. This chain's CDR3 is CASSQLPGAYNEQFF. CDR3 in DNA: TGTGCCAGCAGCCAACTGCCAGGGGCCTACAATGAGCAGTTCTTC.

V is TRBV10-1 and J is TRBJ1-6, with a tentative D call TRBD1 (6 bases). The V end lost 4 bases, the J end lost 7 bases, and 11 bases lay between the germline ends. Germline assignment: CDR1 WNHNN and CDR2 SYGVQD (reference sequence). The CDR3 is 14 residues long. The CDR3: CASSVGDINSPLHF. The CDR3 coding sequence is TGCGCCAGCAGTGTCGGGGACATCAATTCACCCCTCCACTTT.

There are many counts of this clonotype. This chain joins TRBV6-6 and TRBJ2-2; D is possibly TRBD2 (5 bases). Germline V lookup: CDR1 MNHNY, CDR2 SVGAGI (reference sequence). Trimming shortened V by 4 bases and J by 13 bases, and 13 bases separated the two germline ends. The CDR3 covers 12 residues. CDR3 in DNA: TGTGCCAGCAGTTCGAACGGGGTTAGGCTGTTTTTT. Its translation: CASSSNGVRLFF.